The sequence of this T cell receptor beta chain was determined in a study of cytomegalovirus exposure and HLA in healthy donors listed by TCRdb under 2017. Looking at the study overall: In an earlier analysis of under 600 of the donors, 276 Gb of sequence data and some 100 million unique TCR beta sequences from 150 million to 200 million T cells were reported. In a later genetic analysis, genome-wide SNP genotypes for about 60% of the 666 donors were used, and that subset was treated as a discovery cohort. An earlier analysis of around 640 of the donors used high-throughput TCR beta sequencing to judge whether each TCR beta V gene segment behaved as functional or pseudogenic. Donor age, sex, ethnicity and CMV serostatus were compiled together with the repertoire data. Of the roughly 400 genotyped donors, roughly 85% fell in the genetic ancestry cluster associated with self-reported Caucasian donors. In addition to the first cohort of 666 subjects, a separate validation cohort of about 120 different subjects was used. To study patterns of TCR occurrence, a later analysis re-analyzed previously published TCR beta repertoires from several hundred donors and added high-resolution HLA genotyping. An early release covering over 500 HLA-typed donors comprised 300 to 350 gigabases of sequencing data and around 80 million unique TCR sequences. Five DR-DQ haplotypes were handled as single units for association and clustering, since linkage in the cohort was strong. The study combined high-throughput TCR immunosequencing, statistical association of individual TCRs with disease status, and machine learning to predict cytomegalovirus infection status. Both class I and class II loci were covered by HLA typing, at four-digit resolution. The later analysis used no new phenotypic data to find candidate immune exposures, relying instead on TCR beta sequences and their occurrence across donors. Typing coverage varied by locus: roughly 629-630 donors for A, B, C, DRB1 and DQB1; some 520 for DQA1; nearly 610 for DPA1; more than 450 for DPB1. Using immunosequencing, the study profiled T cell repertoires from 666 subjects and related those repertoires to cytomegalovirus serostatus. The study aimed to test whether cataloging public T cell receptors could reveal signatures of past pathogen exposure. Among about 360 genotyped donors of the cohort, an average of about 240,000 unique TCR beta nucleotide sequences were sequenced per donor, about a sixth of them non-productive. Every repertoire in the discovery cohort had been generated on one and the same sequencing platform.

As regards this clone: The specificity of this receptor is unknown. Base qualities are not provided; no much larger clone lies one nucleotide away.

The cohort consisted of 600 to 700 healthy bone marrow donors. At the time of sampling, all cohort members were nominally healthy, though unrecorded immune exposures were likely present. The donor was CMV seronegative and belonged to the group of under 400 seronegative cohort members. A peripheral blood sample was provided by each donor, and peripheral blood mononuclear cells were used for TCR beta sequencing. The Qiagen DNeasy Blood Extraction Kit was used to extract genomic DNA from the blood cell samples. Overall study results and their limits: An association between a missense DCLRE1C variant and V-gene and J-gene trimming of TCR beta chains was found in a later genetic analysis and replicated in an independent cohort. The presence/absence analyses assumed that sequencing depth was roughly uniform across donors, and that assumption may not be true. In a later genetic analysis, fewer N-insertions in productive TCRs were reported among donors in an Asian-associated ancestry cluster than the roughly 670-donor mean. The classifier was reported to diagnose cytomegalovirus status with high specificity and sensitivity in both the original and validation cohorts. A total of 150 or so TCR beta chains were listed by the study as associated with cytomegalovirus. A later analysis associated 16,951 TCR beta sequences with specific HLA alleles at a false discovery rate of 0.05. According to a later analysis, TCR association rates differed among HLA loci, with DRB1 alleles showing the most associated TCRs and HLA-C alleles showing the fewest. When HLA alleles, especially DR and DQ, strongly co-occurred, attributing TCR associations to individual alleles was difficult. Most TCR sequences were observed very rarely across donors, whereas some public TCRs were present in many individuals. Correlated functional status among segregating V segments might be attributable to linkage disequilibrium, but an unknown experimental factor could not be ruled out. A later analysis found that most CMV-associated TCR beta chains appeared HLA-restricted, with HLA associations seemingly driven largely by CMV exposure. A further reported finding was that TCR beta sequences accurately predicted the HLA-A and HLA-B alleles for most subjects in the first cohort. In an earlier analysis of about 600 of the donors, most TCR beta V segments appeared in productive rearrangements about 87% or about 30% of the time, broadly matching IMGT annotations. It was suggested by the authors that the approach could potentially be generalized to other disease states and immunological phenotypes. For the cohort, immune exposure information was limited to CMV serostatus. The earlier analysis of about 600 of the donors excluded 15 to 20 rarely observed V segments, including chromosome 9 orphons, because counts were too low. Because the 87-base-pair reads could not distinguish some IMGT-functional V segments, including TRBV6-2 and TRBV6-3, those segments were excluded. In a later analysis, HLA-associated TCR beta chains showed more clonal expansion and lower generation probabilities than non-associated chains that were equally common. This cohort had only TCR beta chains sequenced, and the lack of alpha or paired-chain data limited which features could be detected. A cluster of highly shared sequence variants was judged likely to represent a technical artifact of the sequencing pipeline. In vitro tests confirmed that a few of the cytomegalovirus-associated TCR beta chains recognize cytomegalovirus antigens. HLA typing was unavailable for some donors at each locus, so association tests used only the typed subset. According to a later analysis, parvovirus B19, influenza, CMV and Epstein-Barr virus appeared linked to several top co-occurrence clusters.

The method behind the library was the immunoSEQ multiplex PCR assay. The multiplex PCR relied on a mix of 60 forward primers for TCR Vbeta segments and 13 reverse primers for TCR Jbeta segments. A multiplex PCR assay on genomic DNA amplified the CDR3 region of rearranged TCR beta genes. Amplified TCR beta libraries were sequenced as 87-base-pair reads on the Illumina HiSeq System. Per the authors' processing: Across the 500 to 850 repertoires, a later analysis counted 80 million or so unique TCR beta chains, 9 million to 14 million of which were shared by at least two donors. A nearest-neighbor algorithm error-corrected the raw reads and collapsed the reads into unique sequences, merging closely related sequences to remove PCR and sequencing errors. Alignment of CDR3 sequences to IMGT reference sequences was used to assign V, D and J gene segments. For a sequence to be retained, a match of at least six nucleotides to both a V gene segment and a J gene segment was required. A rearrangement was called productive if the CDR3 had no stop codons and remained in frame with V and J, and every other rearrangement was called non-productive. Following IMGT convention, CDR3 was defined as the stretch from the second conserved V-encoded cysteine to the conserved J-encoded phenylalanine. Sequences without an unambiguous match to a single V gene segment were excluded from the earlier analysis of over 500 of the donors. In an earlier analysis of several hundred of the donors, V segments were called functional above 56.7% productive rearrangements and were called segregating when the between-donor standard deviation exceeded 5%. A statistical classification framework was built for diagnosing cytomegalovirus status from the catalog of TCR beta chain sequences. In a later analysis, TCR nucleotide sequences were compared against IMGT/GENE-DB human TR gene sequences so that V and J genes could be assigned. A later analysis assigned CDR3 sequences and most-parsimonious VDJ recombination scenarios with the TCRdist pipeline. A later analysis defined each TCR beta chain by its CDR3 amino acid sequence plus V-gene family, and excluded reads lacking a unique V-gene family. A later analysis removed nearly 600 highly shared, low-generation-probability nucleotide sequences to deal with suspected cross-contamination and a sequencing artifact. In a later analysis, a clonal expansion index was calculated for each public chain from normalized within-repertoire ranks of inferred template counts. In a later analysis, generation probabilities were computed with a VDJ recombination model fitted to out-of-frame rearrangements, and the resulting probabilities were checked against IGoR. In a later analysis, hypergeometric tests were used to score TCR-TCR, TCR-HLA and TCR-CMV co-occurrence, with a repertoire-size bias correction applied to TCR pairs. In a later analysis, false discovery rates were estimated by permuting HLA or CMV assignments 20 times. In a later analysis, co-occurring TCRs were grouped with DBSCAN, and TCRdist sequence similarity was added when clustering was performed within HLA-allele-positive subsets. Repertoires with fewer than 30,000 or more than 120,000 public chains, plus five repertoires with anomalous nucleotide sharing, were excluded from co-occurrence clustering. The table was pulled from immuneACCESS by TCRdb, which kept in-frame rearrangements only. Such tables lose some clones; where checked, under half of the loss comes from unresolved V genes, and the rest has no known cause. V and J calls and clone size follow that table, whereas D and trimming were derived from the DNA. Present in this sample are some 240,000 clones, approximately 91% of which were seen just once. The ten largest clones add up to roughly 1.6% of the sample.

V lost 3 bases and J lost 4 bases; the stretch between them is 10 bases long. CDR1 and CDR2 are drawn from the germline V gene (reference sequence): LNHDA, SQIVND. Inclusive of the bounding cysteine and phenylalanine, the CDR3 is 13 residues long. CDR3 DNA only is kept here, 39 bases in frame from base 1. The source of this sequence is a girl aged 2 to 10 in good health and CMV-seronegative. The sequence is built from TRBV19 and TRBJ2-7, with the D gene call left open. Sequenced sample: PBMCs. The DNA is TGTGCCAGTAGTATGGCCCTTCAGTACGAGCAGTACTTC. This encodes CASSMALQYEQYF.